This is a list of T cell receptor beta chains from one sample in a study of early T cells in non-severe SARS-CoV-2 infection. TCRdb reprocessed the 5' RACE reads with MiXCR, giving one entry per CDR3 protein. The sample includes approximately 75,000 distinct CDR3 sequences, 4.6% of them seen just once. The sample in question was whole blood, obtained at baseline. All receptors derive from an adult who was a healthcare worker with PCR-confirmed SARS-CoV-2 infection or an uninfected control (not recorded which). The donor label of this sample is uncertain. Both conserved end residues are part of each CDR3. Fields, in order: D gene, CDR3 length, V gene, clone size, J gene, CDR3 DNA, CDR3 protein. A D gene is named only where the DNA matches it firmly. Size is stated for part of the rows, as once, few or many counts, or as a class when the clone is expanded.

D: TRBD1; length: 15; V: TRBV10-1; size: many; J: TRBJ1-1; DNA: TGCGCCAGCAGTGAGTTGGGGACAGGGCCTAGTGAAGCTTTCTTT; CDR3: CASSELGTGPSEAFF
D: -; length: 12; V: TRBV7-9; size: many; J: TRBJ2-1; DNA: TGTGCCAGCAGCTTGCATTACAATGAGCAGTTCTTC; CDR3: CASSLHYNEQFF
D: TRBD1; length: 14; V: TRBV4-1; size: few; J: TRBJ2-7; DNA: TGCGCCAGCAGCCTAGGGACAGGGAGCGACGAGCAGTACTTC; CDR3: CASSLGTGSDEQYF
D: TRBD1; length: 16; V: TRBV7-2; size: many; J: TRBJ2-1; DNA: TGTGCCAGCAGCTTACGATCCGGGACAGGGGGCAATGAGCAGTTCTTC; CDR3: CASSLRSGTGGNEQFF
D: -; length: 15; V: TRBV4-2; size: -; J: TRBJ2-3; DNA: TGTGCCAGCAGCCAAGGGGGACCCCGCACAGATACGCAGTATTTT; CDR3: CASSQGGPRTDTQYF
D: -; length: 14; V: TRBV2; size: -; J: TRBJ1-3; DNA: TGTGCCAGCAGTGTTGCAGTCTCTGGAAACACCATATATTTT; CDR3: CASSVAVSGNTIYF
D: -; length: 17; V: TRBV7-9; size: many; J: TRBJ2-3; DNA: TGTGCCAGCAGCCCATCGGTCGTACCCGGGGGCACAGATACGCAGTATTTT; CDR3: CASSPSVVPGGTDTQYF
D: TRBD2; length: 15; V: TRBV2; size: many; J: TRBJ2-1; DNA: TGTGCCAGCAGTGATATAGCGGGGGGCACAAATGAGCAGTTCTTC; CDR3: CASSDIAGGTNEQFF
D: -; length: 10; V: TRBV20-1; size: many; J: TRBJ2-1; DNA: TGCAGTGCTCCCAGGGGTGAGCAGTTCTTC; CDR3: CSAPRGEQFF
D: -; length: 15; V: TRBV13; size: few; J: TRBJ2-1; DNA: TGTGCCAGCAGCTTAGATGGGGGCGCGAACAATGAGCAGTTCTTC; CDR3: CASSLDGGANNEQFF
D: TRBD2; length: 16; V: TRBV6-5; size: -; J: TRBJ2-2; DNA: TGTGCCAGCAAGACCCGGACTAGCGGGATCACCGGGGAGCTGTTTTTT; CDR3: CASKTRTSGITGELFF
D: -; length: 14; V: TRBV2; size: -; J: TRBJ2-3; DNA: TGTGCCAAAACGATACCACCCAGCACAGATACGCAGTATTTT; CDR3: CAKTIPPSTDTQYF
D: TRBD1; length: 16; V: TRBV7-7; size: -; J: TRBJ1-1; DNA: TGTGCTAGCAGCACCTTCTCCGGGACAGGGGACACTGAAGCTTTCTTT; CDR3: CASSTFSGTGDTEAFF
D: -; length: 15; V: TRBV20-1; size: many; J: TRBJ1-1; DNA: TGCAGTGCTAGAGAGCCCGTTGGGGGATGGACTGAAGCTTTCTTT; CDR3: CSAREPVGGWTEAFF
D: -; length: 14; V: TRBV29-1; size: -; J: TRBJ2-5; DNA: TGCAGCGTCCTAAAATGGTCAGACCAAGAGACCCAGTACTTC; CDR3: CSVLKWSDQETQYF
D: TRBD2; length: 17; V: TRBV7-8; size: many; J: TRBJ2-5; DNA: TGTGCCAGCAGCTCTTCCGGGGCTAGCGGGGGGAGGCAGACCCAGTACTTC; CDR3: CASSSSGASGGRQTQYF
D: -; length: 13; V: TRBV10-3; size: few; J: TRBJ2-5; DNA: TGTGCCATCAGTGAAGGTCTGGCAGAGACCCAGTACTTC; CDR3: CAISEGLAETQYF
D: TRBD2; length: 14; V: TRBV24-1; size: many; J: TRBJ2-1; DNA: TGTGCCACCAGTACGGCACCAGGGAGGGATGAGCAGTTCTTC; CDR3: CATSTAPGRDEQFF
D: -; length: 13; V: TRBV7-9; size: -; J: TRBJ2-7; DNA: TGTGCCAGCAGCTTAGAGGCCCGAGGGGAGCAGTACTTC; CDR3: CASSLEARGEQYF
D: -; length: 13; V: TRBV7-6; size: many; J: TRBJ1-1; DNA: TGTGCCAGCAGCTTAAACGAGAACACTGAAGCTTTCTTT; CDR3: CASSLNENTEAFF
D: -; length: 17; V: TRBV7-2; size: many; J: TRBJ2-1; DNA: TGTGCCAGCAGACGCGGGCCCGTGCTAGACCCTTACAATGAGCAGTTCTTC; CDR3: CASRRGPVLDPYNEQFF
D: TRBD1; length: 14; V: TRBV28; size: many; J: TRBJ1-1; DNA: TGTGCCATCAGACTCCGGGACAGGGACACTGAAGCTTTCTTT; CDR3: CAIRLRDRDTEAFF